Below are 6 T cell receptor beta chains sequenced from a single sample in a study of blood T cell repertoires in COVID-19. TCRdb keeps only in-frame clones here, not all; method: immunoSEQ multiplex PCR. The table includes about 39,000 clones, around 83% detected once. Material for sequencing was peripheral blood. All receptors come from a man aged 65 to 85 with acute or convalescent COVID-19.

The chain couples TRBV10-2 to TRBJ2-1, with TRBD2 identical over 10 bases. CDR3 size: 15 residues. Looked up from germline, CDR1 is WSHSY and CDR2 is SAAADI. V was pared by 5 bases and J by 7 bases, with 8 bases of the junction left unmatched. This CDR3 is CASSFTSGVGNEQFF. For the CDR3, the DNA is TGCGCCAGCAGTTTCACTAGCGGGGTGGGGAATGAGCAGTTCTTC.

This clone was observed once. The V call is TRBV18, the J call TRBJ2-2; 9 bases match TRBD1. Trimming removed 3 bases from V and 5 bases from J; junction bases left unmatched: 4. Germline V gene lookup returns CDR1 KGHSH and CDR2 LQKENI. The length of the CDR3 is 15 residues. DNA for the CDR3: TGTGCCAGCTCACCCGGGACAGGGTGGACCGGGGAGCTGTTTTTT. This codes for CASSPGTGWTGELFF. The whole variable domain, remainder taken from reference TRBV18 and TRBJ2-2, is NAGVMQNPRHLVRRRGQEARLRCSPMKGHSHVYWYRQLPEEGLKFMVYLQKENIIDESGMPKERFSAEFPKEGPSILRIQQVVRGDSAAYFCASSPGTGWTGELFFGEGSRLTVL.

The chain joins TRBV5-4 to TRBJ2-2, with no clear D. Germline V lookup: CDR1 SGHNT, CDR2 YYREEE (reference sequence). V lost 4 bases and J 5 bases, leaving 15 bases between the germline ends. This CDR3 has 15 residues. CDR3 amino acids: CASSPGEARTGELFF. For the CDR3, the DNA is TGTGCCAGCAGCCCCGGCGAGGCTAGGACCGGGGAGCTGTTTTTT.

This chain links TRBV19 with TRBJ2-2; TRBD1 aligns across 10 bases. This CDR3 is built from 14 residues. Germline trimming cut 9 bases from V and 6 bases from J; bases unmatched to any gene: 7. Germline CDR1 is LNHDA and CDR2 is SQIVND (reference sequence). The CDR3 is CASGGTGVSGELFF. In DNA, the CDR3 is TGTGCCAGCGGGGGGACAGGGGTATCCGGGGAGCTGTTTTTT.

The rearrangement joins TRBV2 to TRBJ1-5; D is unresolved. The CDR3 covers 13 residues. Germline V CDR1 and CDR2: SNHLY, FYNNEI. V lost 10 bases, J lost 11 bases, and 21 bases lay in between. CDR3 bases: TGTGCCACCACCCCTTCTACGGGGTGGGCCCAGCATTTT. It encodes CATTPSTGWAQHF.

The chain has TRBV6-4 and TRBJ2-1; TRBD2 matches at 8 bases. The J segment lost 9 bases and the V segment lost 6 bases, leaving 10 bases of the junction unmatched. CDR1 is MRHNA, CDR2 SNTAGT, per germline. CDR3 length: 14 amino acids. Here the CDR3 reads CASRVAGSQGEQFF. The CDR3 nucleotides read TGTGCCAGCAGAGTAGCGGGAAGTCAGGGTGAGCAGTTCTTC.